These 25 T cell receptor beta chains share one sample of origin, sequenced in a study of T cell repertoires in cytomegalovirus infection. TCRdb passed the reads through MiXCR, listing each CDR3 protein once. The table has about 180,000 distinct CDR3 sequences, over 13% seen once. Sequenced material: PBMCs. The source is a human donor in good health (CMV status not recorded). Some clones in this sample may be carry-over from other donors' samples.

The chain recombines TRBV10-3 with TRBJ1-1; possibly TRBD1 for D (6 bases). V lost 10 bases to trimming and J lost 0 bases, with 15 bases between them. CDR1 and CDR2 from the germline V gene are ENHRY and SYGVKD. The CDR3 runs 14 residues. The CDR3 DNA sequence: TGTGCCACACTACAGGACAGAATGAACACTGAAGCTTTCTTT. Translation gives CATLQDRMNTEAFF.

The table lists this clonotype with many counts. This sequence joins TRBV7-2 and TRBJ1-5, with D perhaps matching TRBD1 (5 bases). The V gene's germline CDR1 is SGHTA and CDR2 FQGNSA. Trimming pared 1 base from V and 2 bases from J, leaving 9 bases between. The CDR3 spans 15 residues. CDR3 amino acids: CASSLVQVGNQPQHF. CDR3 nucleotide sequence: TGTGCCAGCAGCTTAGTACAGGTGGGCAATCAGCCCCAGCATTTT.

This clonotype appeared a few times. The chain recombines TRBV20-1 with TRBJ2-1, with TRBD2 identical over 8 bases. The CDR3 runs 13 residues. V was pared by 4 bases and J by 7 bases, with 6 bases of the junction left unmatched. The germline V gene has CDR1 DFQATT and CDR2 SNEGSKA (reference sequence). Here the CDR3 reads CSATSGTRNEQFF. CDR3 nucleotide sequence: TGCAGTGCTACGTCCGGGACTAGGAATGAGCAGTTCTTC.

This rearrangement joins TRBV23-1 to TRBJ2-3; TRBD1 aligns across 8 bases. TRBV23-1 is sorted into the ORF group, with uncertain function. The CDR3 covers 16 residues. J was trimmed by 0 bases and V by 4 bases; bases with no gene match: 6. The CDR3 region is CASSRTTGASTDTQYF. The DNA for the CDR3 is TGCGCCAGCAGTCGGACGACAGGGGCCAGCACAGATACGCAGTATTTT.

In this sample, this clonotype turned up many times. CDR3 loop: CASSLVLDYVDTQYF. The CDR3 bases are TGTGCCAGCAGCTTAGTCCTGGACTATGTGGATACGCAGTATTTT. The chain links TRBV7-9 to TRBJ2-3, with D possibly matching TRBD2 (6 bases). The germline gives CDR1 SEHNR, CDR2 FQNEAQ (reference sequence). The CDR3 covers 15 residues. The V and J ends lost 1 base and 6 bases respectively, with 14 bases between them. Full variable domain (outside the CDR3, taken from reference TRBV7-9 and TRBJ2-3): DTGVSQNPRHKITKRGQNVTFRCDPISEHNRLYWYRQTLGQGPEFLTYFQNEAQLEKSRLLSDRFSAERPKGSFSTLEIQRTEQGDSAMYLCASSLVLDYVDTQYFGPGTRLTVL.

The rearrangement uses TRBV28 and TRBJ2-7; D perhaps matches TRBD2 (5 bases). This CDR3 has 14 residues. V was trimmed by 3 bases and J by 4 bases, leaving 13 bases between them. Germline CDR1 and CDR2: MDHEN and SYDVKM. The CDR3 DNA sequence: TGTGCCAGCAGTTTGGCCGGGAAGGCGTACGAGCAGTACTTC. This encodes CASSLAGKAYEQYF.

This clonotype has a count of ten or more. V usage is TRBV20-1 and J usage is TRBJ1-2; D might be TRBD1 (6 bases). This CDR3 contains 14 residues. V was clipped by 7 bases and J by 4 bases, with 19 bases between them. Germline V gene lookup returns CDR1 DFQATT and CDR2 SNEGSKA (reference sequence). CDR3 amino acids: CSVKEGHLLYGYTF. The CDR3 coding sequence is TGCAGTGTTAAGGAGGGACATCTACTCTATGGCTACACCTTC.

This clonotype has ten or more counts. V gene TRBV12-3 or TRBV12-4 combines with J gene TRBJ1-1; D is unclear. This CDR3 has 15 amino acids. The ends were cut back, 5 bases at V and 5 bases at J, with 18 bases in the middle. The DNA for the CDR3 is TGTGCCAGCAGTCCCCCCGGTTGGGTCGATACTGAAGCTTTCTTT. It encodes CASSPPGWVDTEAFF.

This rearrangement joins TRBV27 to TRBJ2-7; D is possibly TRBD2 (6 bases). Deletions cut 2 bases from V and 2 bases from J, with 10 bases between. Germline lookup yields CDR1 MNHEY and CDR2 SMNVEV (reference sequence). CDR3 size: 14 residues. The CDR3 DNA reads as TGTGCCAGCAGTTTAGGAGGGAGAACCTACGAGCAGTACTTC. This codes for CASSLGGRTYEQYF.

The chain is built from TRBV4-3 and TRBJ1-1, with TRBD1 as a possible D gene (5 bases). Germline V lookup: CDR1 LGHNA, CDR2 YSLEER. Trimming removed 1 base from V and 3 bases from J, with 12 bases in between. The CDR3 is 15 residues long. CDR3 amino acids: CASSQGAGRHTEAFF. CDR3 coding DNA: TGCGCCAGCAGCCAAGGGGCAGGGCGGCACACTGAAGCTTTCTTT.

The V call is TRBV6-2 or TRBV6-3, the J call TRBJ2-1; D is unresolved. Germline CDR1 MNHEY, CDR2 SVGEGT. The CDR3 runs to 13 residues. The V end was cut by 0 bases, the J end by 9 bases, with 9 bases between. DNA for the CDR3: TGTGCCAGCAGTTACTCCCTCTCGGGTGAGCAGTTCTTC. Amino acid sequence: CASSYSLSGEQFF.

This clonotype has a handful of counts. The chain joins TRBV28 to TRBJ2-3, with D tentatively TRBD2 (6 bases). The V end lost 8 bases, the J end lost 13 bases, and 7 bases lay between the germline ends. Germline V gives CDR1 MDHEN, CDR2 SYDVKM. This CDR3 is 8 amino acids long. CDR3 DNA: TGTGCCAGCGGAGGGGAGTATTTT. Its protein is CASGGEYF.

V is TRBV7-2 and J is TRBJ2-1; D possibly corresponds to TRBD2 (5 bases). This CDR3 comprises 12 residues. The germline CDR1 and CDR2 sequences are SGHTA and FQGNSA. Trimming took off 8 bases at V and 6 bases at J, with 11 bases between the two ends. CDR3 nucleotides: TGTGCCAGCCAGCTAGCTAGCAATGAGCAGTTCTTC. Translated, it gives CASQLASNEQFF.

This clonotype was seen just once. The junction differs from germline at one of its ends, possibly a read error. V usage is TRBV5-1 and J usage is TRBJ2-1, with no clear D. This CDR3 comprises 15 residues. Germline CDR1 is SGHRS and CDR2 is YFSETQ. CDR3 protein: CASSLAQSSNNEQFF. Here the CDR3 DNA reads TGCGCCAGCAGCTTGGCTCAGTCCTCCAACAATGAGCAGTTCTTC.

This clonotype came up many times. The chain carries TRBV12-3 or TRBV12-4 and TRBJ2-1; TRBD2 matches at 10 bases. The trim removed 3 bases at V and 6 bases at J, leaving 14 bases unmatched. The CDR3 consists of 18 residues. CDR3 DNA sequence: TGTGCCAGCAGTTTTAAGGGACTAGCGCGAGGACCTACCAATGAGCAGTTCTTC. Protein product: CASSFKGLARGPTNEQFF.

This clonotype was seen at least ten times. One end of the junction fails to match germline, which may point to a read error. The chain is built from TRBV7-7 and TRBJ2-1, with D uncertain. The CDR3 length is 16 residues. The germline V gene has CDR1 SSHAT and CDR2 FNYEAQ (reference sequence). The CDR3: CASSPGVAASYNEQFF. CDR3 in DNA: TGTGCTAGCAGCCCAGGTGTGGCGGCCTCCTACAATGAGCAGTTCTTC.

In its sample, this clonotype was seen a few times. The V gene is TRBV27, the J gene TRBJ1-2, with TRBD1 matching over 8 bases. Trimming at V came to 3 bases and at J to 6 bases, leaving 6 bases not matched to a gene. Germline-derived CDR1 and CDR2 are MNHEY and SMNVEV (reference sequence). The CDR3 contains 14 residues. CDR3 nucleotides: TGTGCCAGCAGTTTCCGACAGGGGAGGGATGGCTACACCTTC. Translated, it gives CASSFRQGRDGYTF.

This clonotype has a handful of counts. CDR3: CASSWITGGPYPNTGELFF. The CDR3 DNA is TGTGCCAGCAGTTGGATAACAGGGGGCCCTTACCCGAACACCGGGGAGCTGTTTTTT. V and J are TRBV28 and TRBJ2-2; 9 bases agree with TRBD1. V shed 4 bases, J shed 0 bases, and the junction held 12 bases outside the gene matches. The CDR3 has 19 residues. Germline V gene lookup returns CDR1 MDHEN and CDR2 SYDVKM.

The CDR3 spells CASSWGGGTEAFF. CDR3 nucleotide sequence: TGTGCCAGCAGTTGGGGGGGGGGCACTGAAGCTTTCTTT. V is TRBV5-4 and J is TRBJ1-1; possibly TRBD1 for D (5 bases). With 5 bases removed from V and 4 bases from J, the gap between germline ends came to 12 bases. The CDR3 spans 13 residues. Germline assignment: CDR1 SGHNT and CDR2 YYREEE (reference sequence).

This clonotype has a handful of counts. This chain connects TRBV7-9 to TRBJ2-2; 8 bases match TRBD1. With V trimmed by 5 bases and J by 4 bases, 12 bases remained unmatched. This CDR3 has 17 amino acids. Germline V gene sequence: CDR1 SEHNR, CDR2 FQNEAQ (reference sequence). CDR3 sequence reads: CASSRPPQGASTGELFF. The DNA for the CDR3 is TGTGCCAGCAGCCGACCCCCGCAGGGGGCTAGCACCGGGGAGCTGTTTTTT.

CDR3 nucleotide sequence: TGTGCCAGCAGCTTCGATAACTATGGCTACACCTTC. This codes for CASSFDNYGYTF. This rearrangement joins TRBV7-2 to TRBJ1-2; D is ambiguous. V dropped 3 bases and J dropped 1 base, with 3 bases sitting between them. CDR1 is SGHTA and CDR2 is FQGNSA in the germline V gene. There are 12 residues in the CDR3.

In this sample, this clonotype turned up many times. The chain combines TRBV7-2 with TRBJ2-7, with TRBD1 matching over 9 bases. Trimming took 4 bases from V and 2 from J; bases not matched to a gene: 9. Germline V gene lookup returns CDR1 SGHTA and CDR2 FQGNSA. This CDR3 has 16 amino acids. The CDR3 protein is CASSSPRDRVTYEQYF. Here the CDR3 DNA reads TGTGCCAGCAGCTCCCCCAGGGACAGGGTAACCTACGAGCAGTACTTC.

This clonotype has a count of ten or more. V and J are TRBV6-1 and TRBJ1-1, with D tentatively TRBD1 (5 bases). Germline assignment: CDR1 MNHNS and CDR2 SASEGT. The CDR3 has 16 amino acids. The V end was cut by 0 bases, the J end by 6 bases, with 17 bases between. Here the CDR3 reads CASSEALIRGRSEAFF. The CDR3 DNA reads TGTGCCAGCAGTGAAGCGCTTATAAGGGGACGATCTGAAGCTTTCTTT.

This clonotype was seen only a few times. J is TRBJ1-2 and V is TRBV29-1; D remains unclear. V lost 5 bases and J lost 8, with 12 bases in between. Germline V lookup: CDR1 SQVTM, CDR2 ANQGSEA. This CDR3 is 11 amino acids long. The CDR3 protein is CSVSQQMGYTF. As DNA, the CDR3 is TGCAGCGTTTCGCAGCAAATGGGCTACACCTTC.

This clonotype was seen at least ten times. V gene TRBV7-9 combines with J gene TRBJ2-1; D remains ambiguous. There are 13 residues in the CDR3. CDR1 and CDR2 from the germline V gene are SEHNR and FQNEAQ (reference sequence). V lost 1 base, J lost 4 bases, and 5 bases lay in between. The CDR3 coding sequence is TGTGCCAGCAGCTTAGTACAGTACAATGAGCAGTTCTTC. Residues: CASSLVQYNEQFF.